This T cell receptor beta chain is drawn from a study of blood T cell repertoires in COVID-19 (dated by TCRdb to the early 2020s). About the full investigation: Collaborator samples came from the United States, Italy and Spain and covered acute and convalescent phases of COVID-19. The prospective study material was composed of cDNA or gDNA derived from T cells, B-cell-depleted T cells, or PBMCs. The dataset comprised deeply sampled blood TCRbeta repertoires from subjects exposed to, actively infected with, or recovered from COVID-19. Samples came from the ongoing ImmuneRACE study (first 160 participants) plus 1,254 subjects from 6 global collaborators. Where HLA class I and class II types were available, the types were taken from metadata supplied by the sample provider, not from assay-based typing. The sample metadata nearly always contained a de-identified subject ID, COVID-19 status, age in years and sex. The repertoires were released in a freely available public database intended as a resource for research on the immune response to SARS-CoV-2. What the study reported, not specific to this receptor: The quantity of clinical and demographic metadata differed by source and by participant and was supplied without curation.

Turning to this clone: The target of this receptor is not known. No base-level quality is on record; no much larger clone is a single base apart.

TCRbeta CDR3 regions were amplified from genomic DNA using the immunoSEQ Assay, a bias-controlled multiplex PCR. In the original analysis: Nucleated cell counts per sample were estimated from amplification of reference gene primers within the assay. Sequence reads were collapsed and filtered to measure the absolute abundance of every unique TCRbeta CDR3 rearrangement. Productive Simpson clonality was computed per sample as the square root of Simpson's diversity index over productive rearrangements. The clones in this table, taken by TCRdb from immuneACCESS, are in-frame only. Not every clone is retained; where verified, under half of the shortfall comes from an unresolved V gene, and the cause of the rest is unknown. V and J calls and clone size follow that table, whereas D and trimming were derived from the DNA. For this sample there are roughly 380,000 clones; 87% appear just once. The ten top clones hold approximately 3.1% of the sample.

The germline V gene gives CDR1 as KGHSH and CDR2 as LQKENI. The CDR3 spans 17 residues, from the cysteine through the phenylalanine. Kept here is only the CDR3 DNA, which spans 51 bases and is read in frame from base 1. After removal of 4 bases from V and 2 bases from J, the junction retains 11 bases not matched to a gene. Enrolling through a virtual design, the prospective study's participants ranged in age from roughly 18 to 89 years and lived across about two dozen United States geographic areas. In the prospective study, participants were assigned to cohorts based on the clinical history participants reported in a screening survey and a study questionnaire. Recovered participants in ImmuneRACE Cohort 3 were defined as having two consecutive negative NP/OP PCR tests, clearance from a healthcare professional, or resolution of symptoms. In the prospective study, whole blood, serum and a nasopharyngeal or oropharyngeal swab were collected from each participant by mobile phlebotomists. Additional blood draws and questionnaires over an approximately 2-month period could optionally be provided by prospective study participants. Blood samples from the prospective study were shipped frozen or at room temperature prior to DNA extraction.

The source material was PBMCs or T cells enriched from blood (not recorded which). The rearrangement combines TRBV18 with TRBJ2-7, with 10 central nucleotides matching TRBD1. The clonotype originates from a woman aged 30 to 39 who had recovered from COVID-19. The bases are TGTGCCAGCTCACTCATACCGGGACAGGGGCTCCCCTACGAGCAGTACTTC. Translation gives CASSLIPGQGLPYEQYF.